These 21 T cell receptor beta chains originate from one sample sequenced in a study of early T cells in non-severe SARS-CoV-2 infection. Each CDR3 protein gets one entry after TCRdb re-called the 5' RACE reads with MiXCR. The data show about 48,000 distinct CDR3 sequences, approximately 7.5% seen once. The sample comprised whole blood. Every receptor here comes from an adult who was a healthcare worker with PCR-confirmed SARS-CoV-2 infection or an uninfected control (not recorded which).

The chain combines TRBV5-1 with TRBJ1-2; D uncertain. The CDR3 loop spans 13 amino acids. The V end was cut by 1 base, the J end by 6 bases, with 10 bases between. Germline V lookup: CDR1 SGHRS, CDR2 YFSETQ. CDR3 sequence reads: CASSLWIRDGYTF. The CDR3 DNA follows: TGCGCCAGCAGCTTGTGGATACGCGATGGCTACACCTTC.

The rearrangement uses TRBV10-1 and TRBJ1-1; a possible D gene is TRBD1 (6 bases). Germline V lookup: CDR1 WNHNN, CDR2 SYGVQD (reference sequence). CDR3 length equals 14 residues. Between the trimmed V and J ends, which lost 0 bases and 6 bases, there was a span of 11 bases. In DNA, the CDR3 is TGCGCCAGCAGTGAGTCCAGGGGCTCCCCTGAAGCTTTCTTT. This gives the protein CASSESRGSPEAFF.

This clonotype was observed at least ten times. The V gene is TRBV24-1, the J gene TRBJ2-1, with D perhaps TRBD2 (5 bases). The V end was cut by 3 bases, the J end by 3 bases, with 8 bases between. Germline CDR1 and CDR2: KGHDR and SFDVKD. The CDR3 runs 14 residues. As DNA, the CDR3 is TGTGCCACCAGTGATCTGGGAGACTACAATGAGCAGTTCTTC. Its protein is CATSDLGDYNEQFF.

The J gene is TRBJ1-1, the V gene TRBV7-9; possible D gene TRBD1, 5 bases. This CDR3 contains 14 residues. V was clipped by 4 bases and J by 5 bases, with 14 bases between them. Germline V gives CDR1 SEHNR, CDR2 FQNEAQ (reference sequence). The CDR3 DNA reads as TGTGCCAGCAGCTCAATAGACAGTCGGACTGAAGCTTTCTTT. It yields the protein CASSSIDSRTEAFF.

The sample holds a few counts of this clonotype. The V gene is TRBV29-1, the J gene TRBJ1-3; D unclear. CDR3 length equals 14 residues. Looked up from germline, CDR1 is SQVTM and CDR2 is ANQGSEA. V was shortened by 0 bases and J by 0 bases, with 6 bases between the two germline ends. In DNA, the CDR3 is TGCAGCGTTGAAGACGGTATCTCTGGAAACACCATATATTTT. Protein product: CSVEDGISGNTIYF.

The chain employs TRBV28 and TRBJ2-3, with 10 bases fitting TRBD2. The CDR3 extends over 13 amino acids. Germline V CDR1 and CDR2: MDHEN, SYDVKM. The CDR3 bases are TGTGGCGTTAGCGGGGGGACCACAGATACGCAGTATTTT. Amino acids: CGVSGGTTDTQYF.

This clonotype was picked up many times. The chain uses TRBV9 and TRBJ1-2; TRBD1 matches at 7 bases. V lost 5 bases and J lost 5; bases outside the gene matches: 9. The germline V gene has CDR1 SGDLS and CDR2 YYNGEE. This CDR3 has 14 residues. CDR3 in amino acids: CASSRRDSGYGYTF. The CDR3, as DNA: TGTGCCAGCAGTCGTCGGGACAGCGGGTATGGCTACACCTTC.

This clonotype was detected many times. This chain links TRBV7-2 with TRBJ1-1; D not resolved. V was pared by 0 bases and J by 7 bases, with 6 bases between. The CDR3 is 12 residues long. CDR1 and CDR2 (germline): SGHTA, FQGNSA. The CDR3 DNA reads as TGTGCCAGCAGCTTAGCTGGTGGTGAAGCTTTCTTT. It is translated as CASSLAGGEAFF.

At least ten counts were recorded for this clonotype. This rearrangement joins TRBV16 to TRBJ1-6; maybe TRBD1 (6 bases). The V and J ends lost 0 bases and 0 bases respectively, with 12 bases between them. The CDR3 has 18 amino acids. Germline assignment: CDR1 KGHSY and CDR2 FQNENV. CDR3 DNA: TGTGCCAGCAGCCAATCGTGGCAGGACAGCTCCTATAATTCACCCCTCCACTTT. Amino acid sequence: CASSQSWQDSSYNSPLHF.

This clonotype occurred a few times. The genes are TRBV27 and TRBJ2-3; 11 bases map to TRBD2. CDR3 size: 18 residues. Per germline, CDR1 MNHEY and CDR2 SMNVEV (reference sequence). After removal of 1 base from V and 6 bases from J, the junction contained 12 bases not matched to a gene. CDR3 residues: CASSLWVSGGVAMDTQYF. DNA of the CDR3: TGTGCCAGCAGTTTATGGGTTAGCGGGGGGGTAGCAATGGATACGCAGTATTTT.

This clonotype has a count of ten or more. J is TRBJ2-2 and V is TRBV7-9, with D possibly TRBD2 on 6 matching bases. The CDR3 covers 13 residues. Trimming pared 5 bases from V and 7 bases from J, leaving 11 bases between. Germline CDR1 reads SEHNR; CDR2 reads FQNEAQ (reference sequence). The CDR3: CASSLTGVGELFF. The CDR3 region has the DNA TGTGCCAGCAGCCTTACGGGAGTCGGGGAGCTGTTTTTT.

This clonotype was recorded at least ten times. The chain employs TRBV18 and TRBJ1-1; 8 nucleotides match TRBD1. The germline gives CDR1 KGHSH, CDR2 LQKENI. The CDR3 length is 13 residues. V lost 4 bases to trimming and J lost 5 bases; unmatched junction nucleotides: 3. CDR3 bases: TGTGCCAGCTCACGGACAGGGCGAACTGAAGCTTTCTTT. Amino acid sequence: CASSRTGRTEAFF.

This clonotype has a handful of counts. This rearrangement joins TRBV19 to TRBJ2-1; possible D gene TRBD1, 6 bases. This CDR3 is 12 amino acids long. Looked up from germline, CDR1 is LNHDA and CDR2 is SQIVND (reference sequence). The V gene lost 3 bases and the J gene lost 8 bases, with 8 bases spanning the gap. CDR3 bases: TGTGCCAGTAGTATGGGGGCCCATGAGCAGTTCTTC. Protein product: CASSMGAHEQFF.

This clonotype was observed a few times. The CDR3 loop reads CASSPDSRRGNEQFF. CDR3 DNA sequence: TGTGCCAGCTCACCAGACAGCCGGAGGGGCAATGAGCAGTTCTTC. The genes are TRBV18 and TRBJ2-1, with TRBD2 as a possible D gene (6 bases). The length of the CDR3 is 15 residues. Trimming pared 2 bases from V and 6 bases from J, leaving 14 bases between. Germline CDR1 KGHSH, CDR2 LQKENI.

The chain recombines TRBV5-1 with TRBJ1-2, with D uncertain. Germline V lookup: CDR1 SGHRS, CDR2 YFSETQ. Trimming removed 0 bases from V and 4 bases from J, with 7 bases in between. The CDR3 is 13 residues long. The DNA of the CDR3 is TGCGCCAGCAGCTTGGCAGCTACCTATGGCTACACCTTC. This translates into CASSLAATYGYTF.

This clonotype occurred a few times. The rearrangement links TRBV7-9 to TRBJ2-3; 9 bases agree with TRBD1. This CDR3 comprises 15 residues. After removal of 5 bases from V and 2 bases from J, the junction contained 5 bases not matched to a gene. Germline assignment: CDR1 SEHNR and CDR2 FQNEAQ (reference sequence). The CDR3 loop is CASSPGTGPTDTQYF. CDR3 DNA: TGTGCCAGCAGCCCGGGGACAGGGCCCACAGATACGCAGTATTTT.

Many counts were recorded for this clonotype. This chain uses TRBV12-3 or TRBV12-4 with TRBJ1-2, with a weak D call TRBD1 (6 bases). Deletions cut 3 bases from V and 1 base from J, with 9 bases between. The CDR3 is 14 amino acids. CDR3 region: CASSFGGRNYGYTF. CDR3 DNA sequence: TGTGCCAGCAGTTTTGGGGGGCGTAACTATGGCTACACCTTC.

This clonotype turned up a few times. The chain links TRBV20-1 to TRBJ2-1, with 8 positions matching TRBD1. The germline V gene encodes CDR1 DFQATT and CDR2 SNEGSKA (reference sequence). CDR3 length: 13 residues. With V trimmed by 2 bases and J by 5 bases, 2 bases remained unmatched. CDR3: CSARRQGNNEQFF. CDR3 sequence (DNA): TGCAGTGCTAGAAGACAGGGGAACAATGAGCAGTTCTTC.

The table lists this clonotype with many counts. This sequence joins TRBV6-5 and TRBJ1-2; the D is unclear. The germline gives CDR1 MNHEY, CDR2 SVGAGI. This CDR3 is built from 11 residues. Trimming cost V 5 bases and J 8 bases, with 9 bases left between them. CDR3 amino acids: CASSNTGGYTF. The CDR3 nucleotides read TGTGCCAGCAGTAACACGGGGGGCTACACCTTC.

This clonotype has ten or more counts. V usage is TRBV6-6 and J usage is TRBJ2-1; 8 bases map to TRBD2. Germline V gives CDR1 MNHNY, CDR2 SVGAGI (reference sequence). The V gene end was trimmed by 5 bases and the J gene end by 2 bases; junction bases not matched to a gene: 5. There are 15 residues in the CDR3. CDR3 loop: CASSPRTSPYNEQFF. CDR3 in DNA: TGTGCCAGCAGTCCCCGGACTAGCCCCTACAATGAGCAGTTCTTC.

The chain is built from TRBV7-6 and TRBJ2-1, with 8 bases fitting TRBD1. Germline V gives CDR1 SGHVS, CDR2 FNYEAQ. The length of the CDR3 is 14 residues. V was pared by 4 bases and J by 4 bases, with 3 bases of the junction left unmatched. Here the CDR3 DNA reads TGTGCCAGCAGCTCCGACAGGGGATACAATGAGCAGTTCTTC. Amino acid sequence: CASSSDRGYNEQFF.